Below are 20 T cell receptor beta chains sequenced from a single sample in a study of blood T cell repertoires in COVID-19. Method: immunoSEQ multiplex PCR; TCRdb's copy keeps in-frame clones and lacks some. This table holds around 380,000 clones, about 89% found once. Source material: PBMCs or T cells enriched from blood (not recorded which). The receptors here all came from a young man who had recovered from COVID-19.

This clone was recorded a few times. The rearrangement uses TRBV2 and TRBJ1-2; D perhaps matches TRBD1 (6 bases). The CDR3 runs 13 residues. Trimming stripped 4 bases from V and 8 bases from J, with 14 bases between. Germline CDR1 is SNHLY and CDR2 is FYNNEI. The CDR3: CASSGGGRSGYTF. The CDR3 DNA sequence: TGTGCCAGCAGTGGGGGGGGCAGGTCCGGCTACACCTTC.

The gene calls are TRBV7-9 and TRBJ1-5; unclear D gene. Germline V CDR1 and CDR2: SEHNR, FQNEAQ (reference sequence). The CDR3 has 14 amino acids. V lost 0 bases to trimming and J lost 7 bases, with 10 bases between them. CDR3 in amino acids: CASSLAQVPQPQHF. As DNA, the CDR3 is TGTGCCAGCAGCTTAGCGCAGGTACCGCAGCCCCAGCATTTT. Using reference TRBV7-9 and TRBJ1-5 for the parts outside the CDR3, the full variable domain is DTGVSQNPRHKITKRGQNVTFRCDPISEHNRLYWYRQTLGQGPEFLTYFQNEAQLEKSRLLSDRFSAERPKGSFSTLEIQRTEQGDSAMYLCASSLAQVPQPQHFGDGTRLSIL.

V is TRBV12-3 or TRBV12-4 and J is TRBJ2-5, with D tentatively TRBD2 (5 bases). V lost 4 bases, J lost 4 bases, and 10 bases lay in between. The CDR3 length is 13 residues. CDR3 DNA: TGTGCCAGCAGTTACTTCGGGGTAGAGACCCAGTACTTC. Protein product: CASSYFGVETQYF.

V is TRBV29-1 and J is TRBJ1-1, with 8 positions matching TRBD1. CDR3 length: 12 amino acids. The V gene end was trimmed by 5 bases and the J gene end by 4 bases; junction bases not matched to a gene: 3. CDR1 SQVTM and CDR2 ANQGSEA come from the germline V gene. CDR3 DNA sequence: TGCAGCGTTCGTACAGGGGGCACTGAAGCTTTCTTT. This gives the protein CSVRTGGTEAFF.

This clone has just one count. CDR3 residues: CASSLGLAGGTDTQYF. The CDR3 DNA reads as TGCGCCAGCAGCTTGGGGCTAGCGGGGGGCACAGATACGCAGTATTTT. The chain recombines TRBV5-1 with TRBJ2-3; TRBD2 agrees at 10 bases. Germline V gives CDR1 SGHRS, CDR2 YFSETQ. V lost 0 bases to trimming and J lost 1 base; unmatched junction nucleotides: 2. The CDR3 covers 16 residues.

Remarks on this clone: Other DNA sequences from this sample encode an identical CDR3 as well. This chain connects TRBV30 to TRBJ1-2, with TRBD1 identical over 7 bases. Germline CDR1 is GTSNPN and CDR2 is SVGIG (reference sequence). The CDR3 is 12 residues long. Trimming at V came to 5 bases and at J to 2 bases, leaving 2 bases not matched to a gene. Here the CDR3 DNA reads TGTGCCTGGTCAGGGGGGAACTATGGCTACACCTTC. Translation: CAWSGGNYGYTF.

The V call is TRBV7-2, the J call TRBJ2-3; 9 bases align to TRBD2. This CDR3 contains 16 residues. Germline V gene lookup returns CDR1 SGHTA and CDR2 FQGNSA. The V segment lost 0 bases and the J segment 5 bases; nucleotides outside the gene matches: 6. The CDR3 region is CASSLAAGLAIDTQYF. CDR3 in DNA: TGTGCCAGCAGCTTAGCGGCGGGACTAGCCATAGATACGCAGTATTTT.

V gene TRBV4-3 combines with J gene TRBJ2-2; 14 nucleotides line up with TRBD2. The CDR3 extends over 16 amino acids. Germline V lookup: CDR1 LGHNA, CDR2 YSLEER. J lost 5 bases, V lost 3 bases, and 2 bases had no gene match. CDR3 region: CASSQGLAGATGELFF. Written as DNA, the CDR3 is TGCGCCAGCAGCCAGGGACTAGCGGGGGCTACCGGGGAGCTGTTTTTT.

Details on this clone: This specimen includes other DNA sequences encoding the same CDR3. The chain recombines TRBV4-3 with TRBJ1-2; 9 nucleotides agree with TRBD1. Germline values: CDR1 LGHNA, CDR2 YSLEER. The V and J ends lost 3 bases and 8 bases, in that order; junction bases with no gene match: 4. The CDR3 extends over 13 amino acids. The CDR3: CASSQDRGGGYTF. The CDR3 DNA is TGCGCCAGCAGCCAGGACAGGGGAGGAGGCTACACCTTC.

A single count supports this clone. The chain combines TRBV9 with TRBJ1-5; D is uncertain. Germline assignment: CDR1 SGDLS and CDR2 YYNGEE. Trimming took 0 bases from V and 7 from J, leaving 14 bases between them. The CDR3 contains 15 residues. CDR3 in DNA: TGTGCCAGCAGCGTAGCCGGGGATCTCACCCAGCCCCAGCATTTT. Translation: CASSVAGDLTQPQHF.

The chain carries TRBV13 and TRBJ1-2; no definite D call. The CDR3 length is 12 residues. V was pared by 5 bases and J by 2 bases, with 6 bases between. CDR1 and CDR2 (germline): PRHDT, FYEKMQ (reference sequence). CDR3 DNA sequence: TGTGCCAGCAGCAAGCGGAACTATGGCTACACCTTC. Its translation: CASSKRNYGYTF. The variable domain in full, completed from reference TRBV13 and TRBJ1-2, reads AAGVIQSPRHLIKEKRETATLKCYPIPRHDTVYWYQQGPGQDPQFLISFYEKMQSDKGSIPDRFSAQQFSDYHSELNMSSLELGDSALYFCASSKRNYGYTFGSGTRLTVV.

The V and J genes are TRBV9 and TRBJ2-3; TRBD1 matches 9 bases. The CDR3 length is 15 residues. Germline loops: CDR1 SGDLS, CDR2 YYNGEE. Trimming cost V 1 base and J 6 bases; bases outside gene matches: 6. In DNA form, the CDR3 reads TGTGCCAGCAGCGTACTTTGGACAGGGGTCGATACGCAGTATTTT. This codes for CASSVLWTGVDTQYF.

The CDR3 here is CASRVTGSSYNEQFF. CDR3 nucleotide sequence: TGTGCCAGCAGGGTAACTGGGAGCTCCTACAATGAGCAGTTCTTC. The rearrangement links TRBV27 to TRBJ2-1; perhaps TRBD2 as D (5 bases). There are 15 residues in the CDR3. The V end lost 6 bases, the J end lost 0 bases, and 12 bases lay between the germline ends. Germline CDR1 and CDR2: MNHEY and SMNVEV (reference sequence).

This rearrangement joins TRBV18 to TRBJ1-2; 7 nucleotides agree with TRBD1. The germline gives CDR1 KGHSH, CDR2 LQKENI. V gave up 0 bases and J gave up 7 bases; unmatched junction bases: 8. The CDR3 covers 15 residues. CDR3 loop: CASSPPTGKDGGYTF. In nucleotides, the CDR3 is TGTGCCAGCTCACCACCGACAGGGAAGGACGGTGGCTACACCTTC. Full variable domain (missing parts from reference TRBV18 and TRBJ1-2): NAGVMQNPRHLVRRRGQEARLRCSPMKGHSHVYWYRQLPEEGLKFMVYLQKENIIDESGMPKERFSAEFPKEGPSILRIQQVVRGDSAAYFCASSPPTGKDGGYTFGSGTRLTVV.

The chain joins TRBV7-8 to TRBJ1-1; possible D gene TRBD1, 6 bases. The CDR3 runs 17 residues. From germline, CDR1 is SGHVS and CDR2 FQNEAQ. Trimming left V 4 bases short and J 0 bases short, with 18 bases between. CDR3 sequence (DNA): TGTGCCAGCAGCTCTAAAGCCGGGACACCGATGAACACTGAAGCTTTCTTT. This translates into CASSSKAGTPMNTEAFF. The full variable domain, completed using reference TRBV7-8 and TRBJ1-1, is GAGVSQSPRYKVAKRGQDVALRCDPISGHVSLFWYQQALGQGPEFLTYFQNEAQLDKSGLPSDRFFAERPEGSVSTLKIQRTQQEDSAVYLCASSSKAGTPMNTEAFFGQGTRLTVV.

This chain connects TRBV27 to TRBJ2-7, with D unresolved. Germline V gene sequence: CDR1 MNHEY, CDR2 SMNVEV (reference sequence). Trimming cost V 2 bases and J 7 bases, with 12 bases left between them. CDR3 length: 13 residues. The CDR3 DNA follows: TGTGCCAGCAGTTTAGGCCCTTTGGTGGAGCAGTACTTC. Protein sequence: CASSLGPLVEQYF.

This clone was seen only once. The J gene is TRBJ1-2, the V gene TRBV5-1, with 8 bases aligning to TRBD1. This CDR3 is built from 14 residues. Germline CDR1 and CDR2: SGHRS and YFSETQ. The J segment lost 8 bases and the V segment lost 0 bases, leaving 6 bases of the junction unmatched. CDR3 sequence reads: CASSLGGQGNGYTF. The CDR3 DNA sequence: TGCGCCAGCAGCTTGGGCGGACAGGGTAACGGCTACACCTTC.

The V gene is TRBV2, the J gene TRBJ1-4; D unresolved. Germline V gene lookup returns CDR1 SNHLY and CDR2 FYNNEI. The ends were cut back, 8 bases at V and 4 bases at J, with 17 bases in the middle. This CDR3 spans 15 amino acids. CDR3: CASQTSGRGNEKLFF. The CDR3, as DNA: TGTGCCAGCCAAACCTCAGGACGGGGTAATGAAAAACTGTTTTTT.

The chain has TRBV14 and TRBJ1-6; TRBD1 is a possible D gene (6 bases). The CDR3 is made up of 15 amino acids. V was cut by 2 bases and J by 10 bases, with 15 bases left in between. Per the germline V gene, CDR1 is SGHDN and CDR2 is FVKESK. DNA for the CDR3: TGTGCCAGCAGCCAAAATACAGGGAAAAACTCACCCCTCCACTTT. Translated, it gives CASSQNTGKNSPLHF.

V gene TRBV5-4 combines with J gene TRBJ1-3; 9 nucleotides match TRBD1. The CDR3 covers 14 residues. V lost 4 bases to trimming and J lost 3 bases; unmatched junction nucleotides: 2. Germline loops: CDR1 SGHNT, CDR2 YYREEE (reference sequence). CDR3 residues: CASSLTGGGNTIYF. CDR3 nucleotide sequence: TGTGCCAGCAGCCTGACAGGGGGTGGAAACACCATATATTTT.